Listed below are T cell receptor beta chains from one sample, sequenced in a study of post-analysis software for immune sequencing data. A single record per CDR3 protein comes from TCRdb applying MiXCR to the PCR reads. The sample consists of 450,000 to 700,000 distinct CDR3 sequences, around 44% of them appearing once. Input material: blood. All receptors derive from a girl under 18 with multiple sclerosis. Each CDR3 is given with its conserved first and last residue.

v_call cdr3_aa
TRBV29-1 CSVDEGGWGYTF
TRBV29-1 CSVETGTCYEQYF
TRBV4-1 CASSQDSGSFNQPQHF
TRBV5-1 CASSLATKTQYF
TRBV29-1 CSVSTSGVGETQYF
TRBV9 CASSEYFQGEQFF
TRBV12-3/TRBV12-4 CASSLHETYEQYF
TRBV20-1 CSARPVVTDTQYF
TRBV11-2 CASSPAKRPGLPPEQYF
TRBV2 CASARGQGSYEQYF
TRBV4-1 CASSPTRGVAREQYF
TRBV12-3/TRBV12-4 CASSLRVRRSDEQFF
TRBV24-1 CATSDSDAGHYNEQFF
TRBV12-3/TRBV12-4 CASSIQGSNEKLFF
TRBV20-1 CSARKGLAGDADTQYF